One T cell receptor (beta chain) is described in this entry. What it binds is not known. The data belong to a study of T cells after yellow fever vaccination. General observations from the study: Abundant clonotypes from the bulk population could contaminate FACS-sorted repertoires.

The CDR3 totals 18 residues. V was pared by 5 bases and J by 0 bases, with 20 bases between. The V gene's germline CDR1 is SNHLY and CDR2 FYNNEI. TCRdb itself ran the 5' RACE reads through MiXCR, one entry per CDR3 protein. The profile shows under 600,000 distinct CDR3 sequences, 21% of them singletons. This chain links TRBV2 with TRBJ2-1, with a possible D match to TRBD2 (6 bases). The specimen was PBMCs, collected about 21 days after the first yellow fever vaccination. The receptor was isolated from a man aged 18 to 30 who received the YFV17D yellow fever vaccine. CDR3 DNA sequence: TGTGCCAGCAGTTCTACAGGCCGGGGACTCAGCTCCTACAATGAGCAGTTCTTC. This encodes CASSSTGRGLSSYNEQFF.